Following are 19 T cell receptor beta chains from one sample sequenced in a study of cytomegalovirus exposure and HLA in healthy donors (dated 2017 in TCRdb). Library prep was done by the immunoSEQ multiplex PCR assay. A mixture of 60 forward primers for TCR Vbeta segments and 13 reverse primers for TCR Jbeta segments was used in the multiplex PCR. As stored in TCRdb, this immuneACCESS dataset retains in-frame rearrangements with V and J assigned. A fraction of the clones does not appear; measured against another copy, unresolved V genes explain less than half of the discrepancy, and the remainder lacks a known reason. Recorded for this sample are fewer than 200,000 clones; approximately 80% of them occurred a single time. The ten largest clones add up to about 2.2% of the sample. Specimen: PBMCs. These receptors all come from a woman aged 30 to 39 in good health and CMV-seronegative.

This sequence joins TRBV7-2 and TRBJ2-6; the D gene is possibly TRBD1 (5 bases). V lost 4 bases and J lost 2, with 9 bases in between. The CDR3 loop spans 15 amino acids. From germline, CDR1 is SGHTA and CDR2 FQGNSA. The CDR3 region is CASSSSGTGANVLTF. In nucleotides, the CDR3 is TGTGCCAGCAGCTCGTCAGGGACTGGGGCCAACGTCCTGACTTTC.

The rearrangement uses TRBV7-9 and TRBJ2-3; the D is unclear. V was pared by 7 bases and J by 1 base, with 12 bases between. This CDR3 is 14 amino acids long. Germline V gives CDR1 SEHNR, CDR2 FQNEAQ (reference sequence). As DNA, the CDR3 is TGTGCCAGCACCCATTATGGGCGCACAGATACGCAGTATTTT. It translates to CASTHYGRTDTQYF. The entire variable domain, with the rest obtained from reference TRBV7-9 and TRBJ2-3, is as follows: DTGVSQNPRHKITKRGQNVTFRCDPISEHNRLYWYRQTLGQGPEFLTYFQNEAQLEKSRLLSDRFSAERPKGSFSTLEIQRTEQGDSAMYLCASTHYGRTDTQYFGPGTRLTVL.

Comments on this clone: The germline gene is not matched at one end of the junction; a read error may be the cause. J is TRBJ2-6 and V is TRBV5-1; D possibly corresponds to TRBD1 (5 bases). Germline-derived CDR1 and CDR2 are SGHRS and YFSETQ. CDR3 size: 15 residues. CDR3 residues: CASSPSLAGANGLTF. CDR3 DNA sequence: TGCGCCAGCAGCCCGAGCCTTGCTGGGGCCAACGGCCTGACTTTC.

This rearrangement joins TRBV7-9 to TRBJ1-3, with 8 positions matching TRBD1. After removal of 5 bases from V and 2 bases from J, the junction contained 8 bases not matched to a gene. CDR1 SEHNR and CDR2 FQNEAQ come from the germline V gene (reference sequence). This CDR3 region has 16 residues. The CDR3: CASSLQGAQAGNTIYF. The DNA for the CDR3 is TGTGCCAGCAGCCTTCAGGGGGCGCAGGCTGGAAACACCATATATTTT.

This chain uses TRBV28 with TRBJ1-5, with D possibly TRBD1 on 5 matching bases. This CDR3 comprises 14 residues. The V end lost 6 bases, the J end lost 7 bases, and 16 bases lay between the germline ends. Germline CDR1 is MDHEN and CDR2 is SYDVKM. In DNA, the CDR3 is TGTGCCAGCAGAACTCAGGGATCCGGACAGCCCCAGCATTTT. Encoded protein: CASRTQGSGQPQHF. The entire variable domain, with the rest obtained from reference TRBV28 and TRBJ1-5, is as follows: DVKVTQSSRYLVKRTGEKVFLECVQDMDHENMFWYRQDPGLGLRLIYFSYDVKMKEKGDIPEGYSVSREKKERFSLILESASTNQTSMYLCASRTQGSGQPQHFGDGTRLSIL.

As regards this clone: A read error may produce the germline difference seen at one junction end. This chain links TRBV7-9 with TRBJ1-1; a possible D gene is TRBD1 (6 bases). CDR1 SEHNR and CDR2 FQNEAQ come from the germline V gene (reference sequence). The CDR3 is made up of 15 amino acids. CDR3 DNA sequence: TGTTCCAGCAGCTTAAAGGGACAAGTGAACACTGAAGCTTTCTTT. Translation gives CSSSLKGQVNTEAFF.

V and J are TRBV28 and TRBJ2-1, with a tentative D call TRBD1 (6 bases). This CDR3 is built from 15 residues. Trimming removed 1 base at V and 6 bases at J, with 13 bases between. In germline, CDR1 is MDHEN, CDR2 SYDVKM. The CDR3 DNA is TGTGCCAGCAGTTTATCTACAGGGTTCGTCAATGAGCAGTTCTTC. Translation gives CASSLSTGFVNEQFF.

This clone occurred once. V gene TRBV4-3 combines with J gene TRBJ2-7; D possibly corresponds to TRBD2 (7 bases). Germline V gene sequence: CDR1 LGHNA, CDR2 YSLEER. The CDR3 contains 14 residues. V lost 1 base and J 9 bases, leaving 16 bases between the germline ends. The CDR3 DNA is TGCGCCAGCAGCCAAGGGAGGGGGGGGCGAGTGCAGTACTTC. It specifies CASSQGRGGRVQYF.

The chain is built from TRBV4-3 and TRBJ2-7; no firm D call. CDR3 length: 12 amino acids. Germline V gene lookup returns CDR1 LGHNA and CDR2 YSLEER. Trimming took 7 bases from V and 4 from J, leaving 11 bases between them. The CDR3 DNA reads as TGCGCCAGCACGTCCCTTCTTTACGAGCAGTACTTC. The encoded protein is CASTSLLYEQYF.

V usage is TRBV4-3 and J usage is TRBJ2-5; 8 positions match TRBD1. This CDR3 is built from 16 residues. From germline, CDR1 is LGHNA and CDR2 YSLEER. J gave up 4 bases and V 2 bases, and 9 bases lay outside the gene matches. This CDR3 reads CASSQYGTGGAETQYF. CDR3 DNA: TGCGCCAGCAGCCAATATGGCACAGGGGGTGCAGAGACCCAGTACTTC.

This clone showed up just once. This chain connects TRBV11-2 to TRBJ2-1; 9 bases fit TRBD2. CDR1 is SGHAT, CDR2 FQNNGV, per germline. This CDR3 region has 19 residues. V lost 2 bases and J lost 0; bases outside the gene matches: 11. The CDR3 region is CASSLTTSHSGSSYNEQFF. The CDR3 nucleotides read TGTGCCAGCAGCTTAACCACCTCTCATAGCGGGAGCTCCTACAATGAGCAGTTCTTC. Filled out from reference TRBV11-2 and TRBJ2-1, the complete variable domain reads EAGVAQSPRYKIIEKRQSVAFWCNPISGHATLYWYQQILGQGPKLLIQFQNNGVVDDSQLPKDRFSAERLKGVDSTLKIQPAKLEDSAVYLCASSLTTSHSGSSYNEQFFGPGTRLTVL.

This chain connects TRBV6-5 to TRBJ2-5; a weak D match, TRBD1 (6 bases). Trimming took 5 bases from V and 1 from J, leaving 11 bases between them. In germline, CDR1 is MNHEY, CDR2 SVGAGI. This CDR3 has 14 amino acids. CDR3 residues: CASSPRDTQETQYF. Written as DNA, the CDR3 is TGTGCCAGCAGTCCCCGGGACACCCAAGAGACCCAGTACTTC.

CDR3 residues: CASSLPGTGNTIYF. CDR3 sequence (DNA): TGTGCCAGCAGTCTCCCCGGGACAGGAAACACCATATATTTT. The chain links TRBV25-1 to TRBJ1-3; TRBD1 is a possible D gene (6 bases). Germline loops: CDR1 MGHDK, CDR2 SYGVNS. This CDR3 region has 14 residues. Trimming stripped 5 bases from V and 4 bases from J, with 12 bases between.

With respect to this clone: The junction and the germline gene differ at one end; a read error may be behind it. The chain links TRBV15 to TRBJ2-6; tentatively, D is TRBD1 (9 bases). The CDR3 extends over 18 amino acids. Germline V CDR1 and CDR2: LNHNV, YYDKDF (reference sequence). The CDR3: CATSREGTGFGGANGLTF. For the CDR3, the DNA is TGTGCCACCAGCAGAGAGGGGACAGGGTTCGGGGGGGCCAACGGCCTGACTTTC.

This chain connects TRBV28 to TRBJ2-3, with 10 bases fitting TRBD2. Looked up from germline, CDR1 is MDHEN and CDR2 is SYDVKM. The CDR3 totals 15 residues. The trim removed 3 bases at V and 5 bases at J, leaving 5 bases unmatched. DNA of the CDR3: TGTGCCAGCAGTTTGCTAGCGGGAGAGAAAGATACGCAGTATTTT. Translation gives CASSLLAGEKDTQYF.

The gene calls are TRBV2 and TRBJ1-2; TRBD1 agrees at 11 bases. CDR3 length: 16 amino acids. With 3 bases clipped from V and 4 bases from J, the junction kept 7 bases outside the gene matches. Per the germline V gene, CDR1 is SNHLY and CDR2 is FYNNEI. The CDR3 loop is CASSDGGQGATYGYTF. CDR3 coding DNA: TGTGCCAGCAGTGACGGAGGACAGGGGGCGACCTATGGCTACACCTTC.

J is TRBJ1-5 and V is TRBV18; 12 positions agree with TRBD1. Germline V gives CDR1 KGHSH, CDR2 LQKENI. The CDR3 runs to 16 residues. After removal of 6 bases from V and 8 bases from J, the junction contained 11 bases not matched to a gene. The CDR3 region is CASSPGTGGTREPQHF. CDR3 bases: TGTGCCAGCTCGCCCGGGACAGGGGGCACCCGCGAGCCCCAGCATTTT.

In DNA form, the CDR3 reads TGTGCCAGCAGTGACTACCGGGACAGGGGGCCGCAGAGACCTGAAGCTTTCTTT. It encodes CASSDYRDRGPQRPEAFF. The rearrangement links TRBV6-4 to TRBJ1-1, with 12 bases identical to TRBD1. CDR1 MRHNA and CDR2 SNTAGT come from the germline V gene. J was trimmed by 6 bases and V by 1 base; bases with no gene match: 12. This CDR3 region has 18 residues.

This chain connects TRBV2 to TRBJ1-3, with D unclear. CDR1 is SNHLY, CDR2 FYNNEI, per germline. This CDR3 is 16 amino acids long. V was pared by 4 bases and J by 0 bases, with 13 bases between. The CDR3 spells CASSATRQYSGNTIYF. For the CDR3, the DNA is TGTGCCAGCAGTGCGACCCGACAATACTCTGGAAACACCATATATTTT.